The T cell receptor beta chain described here comes from a study of early T cells in non-severe SARS-CoV-2 infection. Overall study context: Unpaired chains resulted from sequencing bulk RNA of unsorted whole blood. The study's findings and limits: Anti-spike CD8 responses were favored in VDJdb matching, and private and CD4 specificities were missed.

Each cDNA molecule carried a unique molecular identifier. TCRdb fed the 5' RACE reads into MiXCR, producing one record per CDR3 protein. The sample consists of over 60,000 distinct CDR3 sequences, around a tenth of them appearing once. Turning to this clonotype: What it recognizes is unknown.

This clonotype was sampled from an adult who was a healthcare worker with PCR-confirmed SARS-CoV-2 infection or an uninfected control (not recorded which). The sequenced material came from whole blood.

The CDR3 sequence: CASSTGSGRTDTQYF. CDR3 bases: TGTGCCAGCAGCACAGGGAGCGGGAGAACAGATACGCAGTATTTT. The chain joins TRBV7-9 to TRBJ2-3; TRBD2 matches 8 bases. The CDR3 length is 15 residues. J gave up 3 bases and V 5 bases, and 7 bases lay outside the gene matches. The germline gives CDR1 SEHNR, CDR2 FQNEAQ (reference sequence).